The 11 T cell receptor beta chains given below trace back to one sample, sequenced in a study of tumor-infiltrating lymphocytes in primary liver carcinoma. Reverse transcription of roughly 480 ng total RNA with a constant-region primer produced TCR beta cDNA. Three-round nested multiplex PCR performed with slightly modified ARM-PCR produced the TCR beta libraries. Use of TRBV1-TRBV30 forward primers with a C-beta reverse primer characterized the first two PCR rounds, which lasted about 9 cycles each. MiXCR was run by TCRdb on the multiplex PCR reads, yielding one entry per CDR3 protein. This sample has 95,000 to 150,000 distinct CDR3 sequences; approximately 70% occur once, and the top ten carry 7% to 10%. Without any cell sorting, roughly 18-31 mg of bulk tissue yielded co-extracted RNA and DNA. Sequenced: liver tumor tissue from sampling region 1. The subset is: tumor region T1, superior pole. These receptors all come from a woman aged 60-75 years with primary liver carcinoma and hepatitis B virus infection.

Regarding this clonotype: Since a much larger clone is just one base distant, this may be a read error. The V and J genes are TRBV29-1 and TRBJ1-2, with 8 bases aligning to TRBD1. CDR1 and CDR2 (germline): SQVTM, ANQGSEA. The CDR3 length is 11 residues. CDR3 protein: CSVVRGTGPNF. In DNA, the CDR3 is TGCAGCGTTGTTAGAGGGACAGGACCAAACTTC.

In the case of this clonotype: A much bigger clone sits one base away, suggesting this may be a read error. The gene calls are TRBV6-5 and TRBJ1-1; tentative D call: TRBD1 (6 bases). This CDR3 has 14 residues. Per the germline V gene, CDR1 is MNHEY and CDR2 is SVGAGI. Deletions cut 6 bases from V and 8 bases from J, with 19 bases between. The CDR3 sequence: CASSPDRKLIEAFF. In nucleotides, the CDR3 is TGTGCCAGCAGCCCGGACAGAAAACTCATCGAAGCTTTCTTT.

CDR3 nucleotides: TGTGCCAGCAGCTCGAGGACGGTGGGGGAGACCCAGTACTTC. Its translation: CASSSRTVGETQYF. This chain connects TRBV7-9 to TRBJ2-5, with D unresolved. CDR1 SEHNR and CDR2 FQNEAQ come from the germline V gene (reference sequence). The CDR3 consists of 14 residues. Trimming took 4 bases from V and 5 from J, leaving 14 bases between them. The whole variable domain, filled in from reference TRBV7-9 and TRBJ2-5, reads DTGVSQNPRHKITKRGQNVTFRCDPISEHNRLYWYRQTLGQGPEFLTYFQNEAQLEKSRLLSDRFSAERPKGSFSTLEIQRTEQGDSAMYLCASSSRTVGETQYFGPGTRLLVL.

This clonotype was recorded many times. The gene calls are TRBV6-2 or TRBV6-3 and TRBJ2-1; D not resolved. V lost 2 bases, J lost 0 bases, and 2 bases lay in between. Germline CDR1 is MNHEY and CDR2 is SVGEGT. The CDR3 length is 13 residues. The CDR3 sequence is CASSYTSYNEQFF. The CDR3 DNA is TGTGCCAGCAGTTACACCTCCTACAATGAGCAGTTCTTC.

The V call is TRBV7-8, the J call TRBJ2-7; D is uncertain. The CDR3 covers 15 residues. CDR1 and CDR2 from the germline V gene are SGHVS and FQNEAQ. V lost 5 bases, J lost 1 base, and 15 bases lay in between. The CDR3 sequence is CASSRNQLTSYEQYF. The DNA for the CDR3 is TGTGCCAGCAGCAGGAATCAGCTGACGTCCTACGAGCAGTACTTC. Full variable domain (outside the CDR3, taken from reference TRBV7-8 and TRBJ2-7): GAGVSQSPRYKVAKRGQDVALRCDPISGHVSLFWYQQALGQGPEFLTYFQNEAQLDKSGLPSDRFFAERPEGSVSTLKIQRTQQEDSAVYLCASSRNQLTSYEQYFGPGTRLTVT.

With regard to this clonotype: The missing conserved phenylalanine or tryptophan at the end of this CDR3 makes a read error likely. The V call is TRBV28, the J call TRBJ1-2; a possible D gene is TRBD1 (5 bases). Per germline, CDR1 MDHEN and CDR2 SYDVKM. V shed 8 bases and J shed 4 bases, with 17 bases lying between them. This CDR3 comprises 14 residues. The CDR3 here is CASLLPGTGYGYTI. The CDR3 coding sequence is TGTGCCAGCCTTCTGCCAGGGACGGGCTATGGCTACACCATC.

Note on this clonotype: No conserved phenylalanine or tryptophan is present at the end of the CDR3, so a read error is the likely explanation. It is unclear where the CDR3 begins or ends on the DNA, so no DNA is shown, and the CDR3 is as TCRdb lists it. The chain has TRBV11-2 and TRBJ2-2; TRBD2 is the table's D call and was not checked against the DNA. With termini counted, the CDR3 has 16 amino acids. Germline V gene sequence: CDR1 SGHAT, CDR2 FQNNGV. CDR3: CASSFRLAGDAGELIL.

In the case of this clonotype: Without the conserved terminal phenylalanine or tryptophan, this CDR3 likely stems from a read error. This rearrangement joins TRBV6-5 to TRBJ1-2; D is unresolved. Germline V gene data show CDR1 as MNHEY and CDR2 as SVGAGI. There are 13 residues in the CDR3. The CDR3 loop reads CASRYFPNYGYTS. CDR3 nucleotides: TGTGCCAGCAGATACTTCCCTAACTATGGCTACACCTCC.

Comments on this clonotype: One end of the junction fails to match germline, which may point to a read error. This sequence joins TRBV11-2 and TRBJ2-7, with D possibly matching TRBD2 (5 bases). Germline assignment: CDR1 SGHAT and CDR2 FQNNGV. This CDR3 has 14 residues. For the CDR3, the DNA is TGTGCCAGTTGCTTAGAAGGAGGCCCCTACGAGCAATACTTC. Translating gives CASCLEGGPYEQYF.

This clonotype was picked up one time. Germline and junction disagree at one end, which may indicate a read error. The chain links TRBV6-1 to TRBJ2-3; TRBD1 matches 9 bases. The CDR3 length is 16 residues. Per the germline V gene, CDR1 is MNHNS and CDR2 is SASEGT. The CDR3 coding sequence is TGTGCGAGCAGTCCCCACTACAGGGGGCGGACAGGTACGCAATATTTT. Amino acids: CASSPHYRGRTGTQYF.

This clonotype was counted ten times or more. The chain links TRBV29-1 to TRBJ2-1; D gene uncertain. CDR3 length equals 16 residues. The germline CDR1 and CDR2 sequences are SQVTM and ANQGSEA. The V end was cut by 7 bases, the J end by 4 bases, with 23 bases between. The CDR3 bases are TGCAGCGCCCAAGGATTCCTCTACCGGTCGTACAATGAGCAGTTCTTC. Its translation: CSAQGFLYRSYNEQFF.